A selection of T cell receptor beta chains follows, all from one sample in a study of blood T cell repertoires in COVID-19. Some clones are missing from TCRdb's copy, which holds only in-frame ones; the method was immunoSEQ multiplex PCR. The sample carries 430,000 or so clones, about 90% recorded once. The source material was peripheral blood. Every receptor here comes from a young man with COVID-19, enrolled during active disease. The CDR3 runs from the conserved cysteine through the conserved F or W. Each record gives: D gene, clone size, J gene, V gene, CDR3 DNA, CDR3 protein. The D gene is left open where the match is weak. Size is stated for part of the rows, as once, few or many counts, or as a class when the clone is expanded.

D gene: TRBD1
clone size: .
J gene: TRBJ1-1
V gene: TRBV29-1
CDR3 DNA: TGCAGCGTTGAAGAAGGGGGCTTCGAAGCTTTCTTT
CDR3 protein: CSVEEGGFEAFF

D gene: .
clone size: .
J gene: TRBJ2-6
V gene: TRBV7-9
CDR3 DNA: TGTGCCAGCAGCTTAAACCGGGGTTCTGGGGCCAACGTCCTGACTTTC
CDR3 protein: CASSLNRGSGANVLTF

D gene: .
clone size: .
J gene: TRBJ2-7
V gene: TRBV24-1
CDR3 DNA: TGTGCCACCAGTGATAGCGTGGTGCAGTACTTC
CDR3 protein: CATSDSVVQYF

D gene: TRBD1
clone size: .
J gene: TRBJ1-3
V gene: TRBV3-1/TRBV3-2
CDR3 DNA: TGTGCCAGCAGCCAACAGGGGGCTGGAAACACCATATATTTT
CDR3 protein: CASSQQGAGNTIYF

D gene: .
clone size: .
J gene: TRBJ2-5
V gene: TRBV19
CDR3 DNA: TGTGCCAGTAGTCCAAGTTGGGGGCTACAAGAGACCCAGTACTTC
CDR3 protein: CASSPSWGLQETQYF

D gene: TRBD1
clone size: once
J gene: TRBJ2-2
V gene: TRBV2
CDR3 DNA: TGTGCCAGCAGTCGGGACAGGGGGTATGCCGGGGAGCTGTTTTTT
CDR3 protein: CASSRDRGYAGELFF

D gene: TRBD2
clone size: .
J gene: TRBJ2-1
V gene: TRBV5-5
CDR3 DNA: TGTGCCAGCAGCTCGACTAGCGGAGCAAATGAGCAGTTCTTC
CDR3 protein: CASSSTSGANEQFF

D gene: .
clone size: .
J gene: TRBJ2-7
V gene: TRBV6-2/TRBV6-3
CDR3 DNA: TGTGCCAGCAGTTACGGACGGGACTACGAGCAGTACTTC
CDR3 protein: CASSYGRDYEQYF

D gene: TRBD1
clone size: .
J gene: TRBJ2-1
V gene: TRBV29-1
CDR3 DNA: TGCAGCGTAAACCTCCAACAGGGGGCCCCTCAGTACAATGAGCAGTTCTTC
CDR3 protein: CSVNLQQGAPQYNEQFF

D gene: .
clone size: .
J gene: TRBJ2-1
V gene: TRBV3-1/TRBV3-2
CDR3 DNA: TGTGCCAGCAGCCGGCTGGTGAGCGGACCCTACAATGAGCAGTTCTTC
CDR3 protein: CASSRLVSGPYNEQFF

D gene: TRBD2
clone size: .
J gene: TRBJ2-2
V gene: TRBV24-1
CDR3 DNA: TGTGCCACCCAGGGACTAGCGTCGAACACCGGGGAGCTGTTTTTT
CDR3 protein: CATQGLASNTGELFF

D gene: .
clone size: .
J gene: TRBJ1-4
V gene: TRBV7-9
CDR3 DNA: TGTGCCAGCAGCCACTTTCGGGTCGATGAAAAACTGTTTTTT
CDR3 protein: CASSHFRVDEKLFF

D gene: TRBD1
clone size: few
J gene: TRBJ2-3
V gene: TRBV18
CDR3 DNA: TGTGCCAGCACAGGGGGCCCGAGAGATACGCAGTATTTT
CDR3 protein: CASTGGPRDTQYF

D gene: .
clone size: .
J gene: TRBJ1-1
V gene: TRBV5-1
CDR3 DNA: TGCGCCAGCAGCTTGGTTGCCAGTATGAACACTGAAGCTTTCTTT
CDR3 protein: CASSLVASMNTEAFF

D gene: TRBD1
clone size: .
J gene: TRBJ1-1
V gene: TRBV19
CDR3 DNA: TGTGCCAGTAGTAGGGGGACAGGCCGCGGTAACACTGAAGCTTTCTTT
CDR3 protein: CASSRGTGRGNTEAFF

D gene: .
clone size: .
J gene: TRBJ2-1
V gene: TRBV14
CDR3 DNA: TGTGCCAGCACCACAGGGCCAGGACATAACAATGAGCAGTTCTTC
CDR3 protein: CASTTGPGHNNEQFF

D gene: TRBD2
clone size: .
J gene: TRBJ2-7
V gene: TRBV30
CDR3 DNA: TGTGCCTGGAGTCTTGGGGGGGGTGAGCAGTACTTC
CDR3 protein: CAWSLGGGEQYF

D gene: TRBD1
clone size: .
J gene: TRBJ2-5
V gene: TRBV11-3
CDR3 DNA: TGTGCCAGCAGCTCTGGACAGGGCCGAGGAGAGACCCAGTACTTC
CDR3 protein: CASSSGQGRGETQYF

D gene: .
clone size: .
J gene: TRBJ2-3
V gene: TRBV29-1
CDR3 DNA: TGCAGCGTCGACCCGGCGGGGACAGATACGCAGTATTTT
CDR3 protein: CSVDPAGTDTQYF

D gene: TRBD1
clone size: .
J gene: TRBJ1-5
V gene: TRBV2
CDR3 DNA: TGTGCCAGCAGTGAACCGACGGGACAGGGAGGTTTGGGCAATCAGCCCCAGCATTTT
CDR3 protein: CASSEPTGQGGLGNQPQHF

D gene: TRBD1
clone size: .
J gene: TRBJ2-6
V gene: TRBV5-6
CDR3 DNA: TGTGCCAGCTACAGGGGGCCCCCCCCTGGGGCCAACGTCCTGACTTTC
CDR3 protein: CASYRGPPPGANVLTF

D gene: TRBD1
clone size: .
J gene: TRBJ2-6
V gene: TRBV19
CDR3 DNA: TGTGCCAGTAGTGTCAGCTCCGGGACAGGGACTTTTTCTGGGGCCAACGTCCTGACTTTC
CDR3 protein: CASSVSSGTGTFSGANVLTF

D gene: TRBD1
clone size: .
J gene: TRBJ1-4
V gene: TRBV10-1
CDR3 DNA: TGCGCCAGCATAGACAGGGGGCGGATGGCAACTAATGAAAAACTGTTTTTT
CDR3 protein: CASIDRGRMATNEKLFF

D gene: .
clone size: .
J gene: TRBJ1-1
V gene: TRBV19
CDR3 DNA: TGTGCCACTAAGCGGCAGGGGCCAATGAACACTGAAGCTTTCTTT
CDR3 protein: CATKRQGPMNTEAFF

D gene: TRBD2
clone size: .
J gene: TRBJ2-3
V gene: TRBV6-4
CDR3 DNA: TGTGCCAGCAGTCCTCTAGCGGGAGGAGCAGATACGCAGTATTTT
CDR3 protein: CASSPLAGGADTQYF

D gene: TRBD2
clone size: .
J gene: TRBJ2-1
V gene: TRBV5-8
CDR3 DNA: TGTGCCAGCAGCTTTGGGACTAGTTACGACAATGAGCAGTTCTTC
CDR3 protein: CASSFGTSYDNEQFF

D gene: .
clone size: .
J gene: TRBJ1-1
V gene: TRBV3-1/TRBV3-2
CDR3 DNA: TGTGCCAGCAGCCGAACCGGGACAGAAGCTTTCTTT
CDR3 protein: CASSRTGTEAFF

D gene: .
clone size: .
J gene: TRBJ2-7
V gene: TRBV3-1/TRBV3-2
CDR3 DNA: TGTGCCAGCAGCCAAGTCGGGGTCGAGCAGTACTTC
CDR3 protein: CASSQVGVEQYF

D gene: TRBD2
clone size: .
J gene: TRBJ2-1
V gene: TRBV2
CDR3 DNA: TGTGCCAGCAGGGGGACTAGCCGCCCCAATGAGCAGTTCTTC
CDR3 protein: CASRGTSRPNEQFF

D gene: .
clone size: .
J gene: TRBJ2-7
V gene: TRBV6-5
CDR3 DNA: TGTGCCAGCAGACAGGGCTACGAGCAGTACTTC
CDR3 protein: CASRQGYEQYF

D gene: TRBD1
clone size: .
J gene: TRBJ2-1
V gene: TRBV11-2
CDR3 DNA: TGTGCCAGCAGCTCTTACAGGGGGCGCGGCAATGAGCAGTTCTTC
CDR3 protein: CASSSYRGRGNEQFF

D gene: .
clone size: .
J gene: TRBJ1-1
V gene: TRBV29-1
CDR3 DNA: TGCAGCGTTGAAGGGGCAGGGTCGAACACTGAAGCTTTCTTT
CDR3 protein: CSVEGAGSNTEAFF

D gene: .
clone size: .
J gene: TRBJ2-7
V gene: TRBV2
CDR3 DNA: TGTGCCAGCAGTTACCGGCCAACAGACTACGAGCAGTACTTC
CDR3 protein: CASSYRPTDYEQYF

D gene: .
clone size: .
J gene: TRBJ2-2
V gene: TRBV6-5
CDR3 DNA: TGTGCCAGCAGTTACAGGGGGACCGGGGAGCTGTTTTTT
CDR3 protein: CASSYRGTGELFF

D gene: .
clone size: .
J gene: TRBJ2-2
V gene: TRBV2
CDR3 DNA: TGTGCCAGCAGGGGCGAACGTTCCGGGGAGCTGTTTTTT
CDR3 protein: CASRGERSGELFF

D gene: .
clone size: .
J gene: TRBJ2-7
V gene: TRBV5-1
CDR3 DNA: TGCGCCAGCAGCGATGGAGCGAGCTCCTACGAGCAGTACTTC
CDR3 protein: CASSDGASSYEQYF

D gene: TRBD1
clone size: once
J gene: TRBJ2-1
V gene: TRBV5-1
CDR3 DNA: TGCGCCAGCAGCCAACCCGGGACAGGTGTCAATGAGCAGTTCTTC
CDR3 protein: CASSQPGTGVNEQFF

D gene: .
clone size: once
J gene: TRBJ2-1
V gene: TRBV7-3
CDR3 DNA: TGTGCCAGCAGCTTAGGGGGGGCGAATGAGCAGTTCTTC
CDR3 protein: CASSLGGANEQFF

D gene: .
clone size: .
J gene: TRBJ2-1
V gene: TRBV15
CDR3 DNA: TGTGCCACCAGCAGAGATAGGGAGAGCAATGAGCAGTTCTTC
CDR3 protein: CATSRDRESNEQFF

D gene: .
clone size: .
J gene: TRBJ1-2
V gene: TRBV5-1
CDR3 DNA: TGCGCCAGCAGCTTGGCCAGGGAGGGTGGCTACACCTTC
CDR3 protein: CASSLAREGGYTF